This entry describes one T cell receptor (beta chain). The source of the sample is a study of PD-L1 blockade in urothelial cancer. About the research overall: The patients' atezolizumab therapy, 1,200 mg intravenously every 3 weeks, started in 2014. Of prior chemotherapy regimens, patients had received between 0 and 3. Median blood clonality was roughly 0.072, with under 100,000 unique TCRs. Researchers looked at the blood 3 weeks (second dose) and 6 weeks after treatment began.

Data came from immunoSEQ multiplex PCR; TCRdb stores just in-frame clones and leaves some out. The sample shows some 35,000 clones, 82% of them seen only once. The germline V gene encodes CDR1 MNHNS and CDR2 SASEGT. The CDR3 spans 15 residues. V shed 6 bases and J shed 2 bases, with 17 bases lying between them. Sequencing used PBMCs, obtained around atezolizumab (anti-PD-L1) treatment. The receptor's source is a man aged 60-69 years with urothelial cancer. The V call is TRBV6-1, the J call TRBJ2-7; TRBD1 might be the D (7 bases). CDR3 DNA sequence: TGTGCCAGCAGCGAGAACAGGGGAGGAGCCTACGAGCAGTACTTC. Translating gives CASSENRGGAYEQYF.